Listed below are T cell receptor beta chains from one sample, sequenced in a study of CD8+ T cells in alopecia areata. Assay: immunoSEQ multiplex PCR; the TCRdb copy retains only in-frame clones and omits some. This sample has approximately 99,000 clones; about 60% occur once, and the top ten carry roughly 25%. Sequencing used NKG2D-low CD8+ T cells sorted from blood. Receptors originate from a human donor with alopecia areata. Both conserved end residues are part of each CDR3. The D gene is left open where the match is weak.

D: TRBD2; J: TRBJ2-7; V: TRBV5-5; CDR3: CASSSGTSDTYEQYF; DNA: TGTGCCAGCAGCTCCGGGACTAGCGATACCTACGAGCAGTACTTC
D: .; J: TRBJ2-1; V: TRBV7-2; CDR3: CASSFGSSGYNEQFF; DNA: TGTGCCAGCAGCTTTGGCAGCTCCGGTTACAATGAGCAGTTCTTC
D: .; J: TRBJ2-1; V: TRBV27; CDR3: CASSLSAGTGPYNEQFF; DNA: TGTGCCAGCAGTTTATCTGCAGGGACTGGTCCCTACAATGAGCAGTTCTTC
D: TRBD1; J: TRBJ2-5; V: TRBV30; CDR3: CAWSATGQGSYQETQYF; DNA: TGTGCCTGGAGCGCTACAGGACAGGGGTCGTACCAAGAGACCCAGTACTTC
D: TRBD1; J: TRBJ2-7; V: TRBV2; CDR3: CASGQAVLGYEQYF; DNA: TGTGCCAGCGGACAGGCAGTGCTAGGGTACGAGCAGTACTTC
D: .; J: TRBJ1-1; V: TRBV28; CDR3: CASSLFGRNTEAFF; DNA: TGTGCCAGCAGTTTATTCGGAAGGAACACTGAAGCTTTCTTT
D: TRBD2; J: TRBJ2-1; V: TRBV15; CDR3: CATQLAGGRNEQFF; DNA: TGTGCCACCCAACTAGCGGGAGGACGCAATGAGCAGTTCTTC
D: .; J: TRBJ1-1; V: TRBV28; CDR3: CASSLRRTGNTEAFF; DNA: TGTGCCAGCAGTTTAAGGCGGACTGGGAACACTGAAGCTTTCTTT
D: .; J: TRBJ2-7; V: TRBV5-1; CDR3: CASSLGGTNEQYF; DNA: TGCGCCAGCAGCTTGGGAGGCACGAACGAGCAGTACTTC
D: .; J: TRBJ2-7; V: TRBV2; CDR3: CASSGSRTGTDF; DNA: TGTGCCAGCAGTGGATCCAGAACAGGGACGGACTTC
D: .; J: TRBJ2-7; V: TRBV7-9; CDR3: CASSLGPSVDF; DNA: TGTGCCAGCAGTCTGGGGCCTTCTGTGGACTTC
D: .; J: TRBJ2-7; V: TRBV9; CDR3: CASSVGGGWDEQYF; DNA: TGTGCCAGCAGCGTAGGAGGAGGATGGGACGAGCAGTACTTC
D: .; J: TRBJ2-7; V: TRBV6-5; CDR3: CASSYGVTGAYEQYF; DNA: TGTGCCAGCAGTTACGGCGTCACCGGCGCCTACGAGCAGTACTTC
D: .; J: TRBJ2-7; V: TRBV15; CDR3: CATSRDRAHEQYF; DNA: TGTGCCACCAGCAGAGACAGGGCCCACGAGCAGTACTTC